These 7 T cell receptor beta chains were sequenced from one sample in a study of control samples from healthy donors and cancer patients. Using immunoSEQ multiplex PCR, the repertoire was profiled, and TCRdb retains in-frame clones only, with some absent. The sample records about 160,000 clones, approximately 90% being singletons. The sequencing input was blood. The receptors originated from a young man in good health.

This clone was counted a single time. The chain employs TRBV28 and TRBJ2-1; the D gene is possibly TRBD2 (6 bases). V lost 1 base to trimming and J lost 3 bases, with 13 bases between them. CDR3 length equals 16 residues. CDR1 and CDR2 from the germline V gene are MDHEN and SYDVKM. CDR3 protein: CASSLSFSGFYNEQFF. CDR3 sequence (DNA): TGTGCCAGCAGTTTATCCTTCAGCGGGTTCTACAATGAGCAGTTCTTC.

J is TRBJ2-1 and V is TRBV24-1, with TRBD2 matching 9 bases. The V and J ends lost 4 bases and 3 bases, in that order; junction bases with no gene match: 0. Germline V CDR1 and CDR2: KGHDR, SFDVKD. CDR3 length: 14 residues. CDR3 coding DNA: TGTGCCACCAGTGAAGCGGGAGGCTACAATGAGCAGTTCTTC. Translation: CATSEAGGYNEQFF.

The chain combines TRBV6-5 with TRBJ1-2; no clear D. CDR1 is MNHEY and CDR2 is SVGAGI in the germline V gene. The length of the CDR3 is 13 residues. The V and J ends lost 2 bases and 3 bases respectively, with 7 bases between them. CDR3 DNA: TGTGCCAGCAGTTACGGGCAGGACTATGGCTACACCTTC. Its protein is CASSYGQDYGYTF.

This chain uses TRBV7-3 with TRBJ2-5, with TRBD2 matching 8 bases. The length of the CDR3 is 14 residues. Germline V gives CDR1 SGHTA, CDR2 FQGTGA. The V gene end was trimmed by 5 bases and the J gene end by 7 bases; junction bases not matched to a gene: 9. The CDR3 protein is CASSPTGGFRTQYF. The CDR3 bases are TGTGCCAGCAGCCCAACGGGGGGGTTTAGGACCCAGTACTTC.

This chain joins TRBV7-9 and TRBJ1-1; 8 bases match TRBD1. Losses at the gene ends were 5 bases for V and 3 bases for J; bases not matched to a gene: 17. The CDR3 has 18 amino acids. Germline V CDR1 and CDR2: SEHNR, FQNEAQ (reference sequence). CDR3 in DNA: TGTGCCAGCAGCAGAGGACAGGGAGGATCGTTCGGGGACACTGAAGCTTTCTTT. This gives the protein CASSRGQGGSFGDTEAFF.

The chain joins TRBV9 to TRBJ2-1; D gene unclear. CDR1 SGDLS and CDR2 YYNGEE come from the germline V gene. The CDR3 extends over 12 amino acids. Between the trimmed V and J ends, which lost 3 bases and 6 bases, there was a span of 7 bases. The CDR3 DNA sequence: TGTGCCAGCAGCGCGATCGGCAATGAGCAGTTCTTC. It translates to CASSAIGNEQFF.

The V and J genes are TRBV19 and TRBJ2-7; D perhaps matches TRBD1 (6 bases). Germline CDR1 reads LNHDA; CDR2 reads SQIVND (reference sequence). V lost 3 bases and J lost 7, with 19 bases in between. The CDR3 covers 15 residues. This chain's CDR3 is CASSIGWGRGAEQYF. The CDR3 DNA sequence: TGTGCCAGTAGTATTGGGTGGGGGCGCGGAGCTGAGCAGTACTTC. The complete variable domain, with remaining parts taken from reference TRBV19 and TRBJ2-7, reads DGGITQSPKYLFRKEGQNVTLSCEQNLNHDAMYWYRQDPGQGLRLIYYSQIVNDFQKGDIAEGYSVSREKKESFPLTVTSAQKNPTAFYLCASSIGWGRGAEQYFGPGTRLTVT.